These 31 T cell receptor beta chains were sequenced from one sample in a study of identical twins. Using its own MiXCR run on the 5' RACE reads, TCRdb lists one record per CDR3 protein. Found here are some 710,000 distinct CDR3 sequences, roughly 6% of them singletons; the top ten hold approximately 1.6%. Sequencing was performed on naive T cells sorted from blood. The receptors were gathered from a man between 18 and 35 years old in good health.

There are many counts of this clonotype. This chain links TRBV7-8 with TRBJ2-1, with D possibly TRBD2 on 5 matching bases. The CDR3 sequence is 20 residues long. V was cut by 4 bases and J by 4 bases, with 29 bases left in between. Germline V gene data show CDR1 as SGHVS and CDR2 as FQNEAQ. The CDR3 region is CASSSHHSATKQRAYNEQFF. The CDR3 bases are TGTGCCAGCAGCTCGCACCATAGCGCCACGAAACAGCGAGCTTACAATGAGCAGTTCTTC.

J is TRBJ2-5 and V is TRBV18, with D perhaps TRBD1 (6 bases). V was shortened by 3 bases and J by 1 base, with 18 bases between the two germline ends. The CDR3 runs to 17 residues. Germline V CDR1 and CDR2: KGHSH, LQKENI. For the CDR3, the DNA is TGTGCCAGCTCACCTCTCGTACAGGGAAACTTCCAAGAGACCCAGTACTTC. Amino acids: CASSPLVQGNFQETQYF. Based on the CDR3 plus reference TRBV18 and TRBJ2-5, the full variable domain is NAGVMQNPRHLVRRRGQEARLRCSPMKGHSHVYWYRQLPEEGLKFMVYLQKENIIDESGMPKERFSAEFPKEGPSILRIQQVVRGDSAAYFCASSPLVQGNFQETQYFGPGTRLLVL.

There are many counts of this clonotype. The chain combines TRBV4-1 with TRBJ1-5; D is unresolved. The CDR3 runs 14 residues. The V end was cut by 0 bases, the J end by 4 bases, with 7 bases between. CDR1 and CDR2 (germline): MGHRA, YSYEKL. Written as DNA, the CDR3 is TGCGCCAGCAGCCAAGATGGCGCAAATCAGCCCCAGCATTTT. Amino acids: CASSQDGANQPQHF.

This clonotype turned up a few times. The V and J genes are TRBV11-1 and TRBJ2-1; 11 nucleotides align to TRBD2. The CDR3 has 18 residues. CDR1 and CDR2 (germline): SGHAT, FQDESV (reference sequence). Unmatched junction bases numbered 9, after V lost 1 base and J lost 4 bases. The CDR3 loop is CASSLELAGGPPYNEQFF. CDR3 in DNA: TGTGCCAGCAGCTTAGAGCTAGCGGGAGGCCCTCCGTACAATGAGCAGTTCTTC.

This clonotype has ten or more counts. The rearrangement uses TRBV12-3 or TRBV12-4 and TRBJ2-1; no definite D call. The V gene lost 7 bases and the J gene lost 8 bases, with 9 bases spanning the gap. This CDR3 has 11 amino acids. The CDR3 region is CASTVVDEQFF. The CDR3 DNA reads as TGTGCCAGCACGGTGGTGGATGAGCAGTTCTTC.

At least ten counts were recorded for this clonotype. The rearrangement links TRBV29-1 to TRBJ2-2; 7 positions match TRBD1. Germline-derived CDR1 and CDR2 are SQVTM and ANQGSEA. There are 15 residues in the CDR3. The J segment lost 0 bases and the V segment lost 6 bases, leaving 7 bases of the junction unmatched. The CDR3 DNA sequence: TGCAGCGTGGACCCGGGACAGTCGAACACCGGGGAGCTGTTTTTT. Protein product: CSVDPGQSNTGELFF.

This clonotype was seen repeatedly, ten times or more. The chain couples TRBV29-1 to TRBJ2-5; D unclear. The CDR3 is 13 residues long. Germline CDR1 and CDR2: SQVTM and ANQGSEA. V lost 2 bases, J lost 5 bases, and 12 bases lay in between. The CDR3 DNA reads TGCAGCGTTGAACAGAACGTCGGGGAGACCCAGTACTTC. The encoded protein is CSVEQNVGETQYF.

This clonotype was detected ten times or more. The chain joins TRBV28 to TRBJ2-7, with D perhaps matching TRBD1 (5 bases). CDR3 length: 15 amino acids. V was shortened by 6 bases and J by 4 bases, with 19 bases between the two germline ends. Germline values: CDR1 MDHEN, CDR2 SYDVKM. CDR3 bases: TGTGCCAGCAGCATTTTGTCCCAGACAGTTTACGAGCAGTACTTC. Its protein product is CASSILSQTVYEQYF. Full variable domain (outside the CDR3, taken from reference TRBV28 and TRBJ2-7): DVKVTQSSRYLVKRTGEKVFLECVQDMDHENMFWYRQDPGLGLRLIYFSYDVKMKEKGDIPEGYSVSREKKERFSLILESASTNQTSMYLCASSILSQTVYEQYFGPGTRLTVT.

The chain is built from TRBV29-1 and TRBJ1-2; D remains unclear. With 5 bases removed from V and 9 bases from J, the gap between germline ends came to 19 bases. The CDR3 is 13 amino acids. Germline loops: CDR1 SQVTM, CDR2 ANQGSEA. The CDR3 DNA follows: TGCAGCGTTTCGAAATCCGTGGTGGAAAGCTACACCTTC. Translating gives CSVSKSVVESYTF.

This clonotype appeared many times. This chain connects TRBV20-1 to TRBJ2-2, with D perhaps matching TRBD2 (6 bases). Germline CDR1 DFQATT, CDR2 SNEGSKA (reference sequence). The CDR3 runs 14 residues. V was clipped by 3 bases and J by 1 base, with 9 bases between them. In nucleotides, the CDR3 is TGCAGTGCTAGGCCGGGACTGAACACCGGGGAGCTGTTTTTT. The encoded protein is CSARPGLNTGELFF.

This clonotype was recorded at least ten times. The rearrangement uses TRBV6-1 and TRBJ2-1; D assignment may be TRBD1 or TRBD2 (5 bases each). Germline assignment: CDR1 MNHNS and CDR2 SASEGT. The CDR3 has 15 residues. The V and J ends lost 8 bases and 2 bases respectively, with 16 bases between them. The CDR3 DNA is TGTGCCAGCGGGTGGGGGAATACGCCCTACAATGAGCAGTTCTTC. Its translation is CASGWGNTPYNEQFF.

This clonotype was detected a few times. In nucleotides, the CDR3 is TGTGCCAGCAGTGTCGGACTAGCGGGAGGGCCGGGGGAGCAGTTCTTC. As protein: CASSVGLAGGPGEQFF. This chain joins TRBV6-4 and TRBJ2-1; 15 bases fit TRBD2. After removal of 4 bases from V and 10 bases from J, the junction contained 8 bases not matched to a gene. This CDR3 comprises 16 residues. The V gene's germline CDR1 is MRHNA and CDR2 SNTAGT.

This clonotype was counted at least ten times. The CDR3 loop reads CASSRSGTNTGELFF. In DNA, the CDR3 is TGTGCCAGCAGTCGTAGCGGGACAAACACCGGGGAGCTGTTTTTT. The V and J genes are TRBV12-3 or TRBV12-4 and TRBJ2-2, with 8 positions matching TRBD2. The CDR3 spans 15 residues. Losses at the gene ends were 5 bases for V and 2 bases for J; bases not matched to a gene: 4.

This clonotype was recorded at least ten times. This chain uses TRBV5-1 with TRBJ2-7, with D tentatively TRBD2 (5 bases). V lost 0 bases and J 5 bases, leaving 9 bases between the germline ends. The CDR3 runs to 13 residues. Germline CDR1 SGHRS, CDR2 YFSETQ. The CDR3 protein is CASSLAPRDEQYF. For the CDR3, the DNA is TGCGCCAGCAGCTTGGCCCCGCGGGACGAGCAGTACTTC. The full variable domain, in which reference TRBV5-1 and TRBJ2-7 provide the parts outside the CDR3, is KAGVTQTPRYLIKTRGQQVTLSCSPISGHRSVSWYQQTPGQGLQFLFEYFSETQRNKGNFPGRFSGRQFSNSRSEMNVSTLELGDSALYLCASSLAPRDEQYFGPGTRLTVT.

This clonotype was picked up many times. CDR3: CATSATGYNEQFF. For the CDR3, the DNA is TGTGCCACCAGTGCAACAGGCTACAATGAGCAGTTCTTC. V is TRBV24-1 and J is TRBJ2-1; weak D call: TRBD1 (5 bases). V shed 5 bases and J shed 3 bases, with 7 bases lying between them. This CDR3 is 13 amino acids long. Per the germline V gene, CDR1 is KGHDR and CDR2 is SFDVKD.

This clonotype has more than one count but fewer than ten. The chain links TRBV7-2 to TRBJ2-7; D not resolved. The CDR3 sequence is 13 residues long. Trimming removed 5 bases at V and 4 bases at J, with 12 bases between. Germline loops: CDR1 SGHTA, CDR2 FQGNSA. The CDR3 protein is CASSLRVRYEQYF. CDR3 DNA: TGTGCCAGCAGCCTCCGGGTCCGGTACGAGCAGTACTTC.

This clonotype was detected only a few times. CDR3 in DNA: TGCGCCAGCAGCTTGGATGCAGTCGCGGGACCCGGGGAGCTGTTTTTT. The encoded protein is CASSLDAVAGPGELFF. The chain uses TRBV5-1 and TRBJ2-2; D may be TRBD2 (6 bases). V was cut by 0 bases and J by 6 bases, with 15 bases left in between. The germline CDR1 and CDR2 sequences are SGHRS and YFSETQ. The CDR3 covers 16 residues.

This clonotype was seen more than once but under ten times. This chain uses TRBV11-1 with TRBJ2-1, with 14 bases matching TRBD2. This CDR3 has 18 amino acids. The J segment lost 4 bases and the V segment lost 5 bases, leaving 10 bases of the junction unmatched. Germline-derived CDR1 and CDR2 are SGHAT and FQDESV (reference sequence). The CDR3 region has the DNA TGTGCCAGCAGCCCCCTGACTAGCGGGAGGGTTATTTACAATGAGCAGTTCTTC. This codes for CASSPLTSGRVIYNEQFF. Drawing the rest from reference TRBV11-1 and TRBJ2-1, the complete variable domain is EAEVAQSPRYKITEKSQAVAFWCDPISGHATLYWYRQILGQGPELLVQFQDESVVDDSQLPKDRFSAERLKGVDSTLKIQPAELGDSAMYLCASSPLTSGRVIYNEQFFGPGTRLTVL.

This clonotype came up a few times. The chain has TRBV11-2 and TRBJ2-1; 7 bases align to TRBD1. V trimming: 5 bases; J trimming: 0 bases; junction bases outside the gene matches: 13. This CDR3 is built from 18 residues. Germline V CDR1 and CDR2: SGHAT, FQNNGV. CDR3 sequence reads: CASSTGTVIESSYNEQFF. The CDR3 nucleotides read TGTGCCAGCAGCACCGGGACAGTAATAGAGAGCTCCTACAATGAGCAGTTCTTC.

In its sample, this clonotype was seen many times. This sequence joins TRBV4-3 and TRBJ1-6, with no clear D. Germline V gives CDR1 LGHNA, CDR2 YSLEER. The germline V and J ends were trimmed by 1 base and 7 bases, with 8 bases remaining between them. This CDR3 has 14 residues. CDR3 nucleotide sequence: TGCGCCAGCAGCCAAGGGGTTGGCAATTCACCCCTCCACTTT. Encoded protein: CASSQGVGNSPLHF.

This clonotype was counted between two and nine times. The chain is built from TRBV10-3 and TRBJ2-7, with TRBD2 identical over 10 bases. The V gene's germline CDR1 is ENHRY and CDR2 SYGVKD. With 4 bases clipped from V and 1 base from J, the junction kept 13 bases outside the gene matches. The CDR3 totals 18 residues. The CDR3 bases are TGTGCCATCAGTGCTAAGCGGGAGGGTCCCGAGGTGTCCTACGAGCAGTACTTC. Protein sequence: CAISAKREGPEVSYEQYF.

This clonotype has at least ten counts. The chain combines TRBV5-6 with TRBJ1-2; D unresolved. This CDR3 comprises 14 residues. Trimming left V 0 bases short and J 2 bases short, with 8 bases between. Germline-derived CDR1 and CDR2 are SGHDT and YYEEEE. The CDR3 loop reads CASSLDAVNYGYTF. The CDR3 DNA reads as TGTGCCAGCAGCTTGGATGCGGTAAACTATGGCTACACCTTC. The entire variable domain, with the rest obtained from reference TRBV5-6 and TRBJ1-2, is as follows: DAGVTQSPTHLIKTRGQQVTLRCSPKSGHDTVSWYQQALGQGPQFIFQYYEEEERQRGNFPDRFSGHQFPNYSSELNVNALLLGDSALYLCASSLDAVNYGYTFGSGTRLTVV.

The rearrangement uses TRBV5-1 and TRBJ1-5; TRBD1 matches 7 bases. The CDR3 is 16 residues long. The ends lost 1 base at V and 3 bases at J; junction bases unmatched: 7. Germline V gene data show CDR1 as SGHRS and CDR2 as YFSETQ. The CDR3 DNA is TGCGCCAGCAGCTTGCAACCTCAGGGGGACAATCAGCCCCAGCATTTT. Its protein product is CASSLQPQGDNQPQHF.

This clonotype was recorded once. Given a much more abundant clone one base away, this may be a read error. The V call is TRBV5-1, the J call TRBJ2-1; 8 bases match TRBD2. With V trimmed by 3 bases and J by 12 bases, 11 bases remained unmatched. The CDR3 extends over 14 amino acids. Germline CDR1 reads SGHRS; CDR2 reads YFSETQ. The CDR3 coding sequence is TGCGCCAGCAGCTCGGGACTAGAAATGTATGTGCAGTTCTTC. This codes for CASSSGLEMYVQFF.

This clonotype was counted a few times. The chain combines TRBV5-1 with TRBJ2-3; D possibly uses TRBD1 or TRBD2 (5 bases each). The V end lost 4 bases, the J end lost 2 bases, and 11 bases lay between the germline ends. CDR1 and CDR2 (germline): SGHRS, YFSETQ. There are 14 residues in the CDR3. The CDR3 protein is CASSLQGVTDTQYF. CDR3 DNA: TGCGCCAGCAGCCTCCAGGGAGTCACAGATACGCAGTATTTT.

In its sample, this clonotype was seen a few times. The chain couples TRBV12-3 or TRBV12-4 to TRBJ2-1; 9 bases line up with TRBD2. The CDR3 runs to 18 residues. J was trimmed by 2 bases and V by 2 bases; bases with no gene match: 10. The CDR3 DNA reads TGTGCCAGCAGTTTACTAGCGGGACTGGGGGGAACCTACAATGAGCAGTTCTTC. Protein: CASSLLAGLGGTYNEQFF.

This clonotype was counted at least ten times. CDR3 bases: TGCAGCGTTGTTGTCCGGGGGGCCTACGAGCAGTACTTC. Translated, it gives CSVVVRGAYEQYF. The chain couples TRBV29-1 to TRBJ2-7, with 7 bases identical to TRBD2. CDR1 and CDR2 (germline): SQVTM, ANQGSEA. Trimming at V came to 4 bases and at J to 2 bases, leaving 5 bases not matched to a gene. The CDR3 totals 13 residues.

The genes are TRBV5-1 and TRBJ2-1, with D perhaps TRBD2 (5 bases). The CDR3 is 15 residues long. The germline V gene encodes CDR1 SGHRS and CDR2 YFSETQ. Trimming took 4 bases from V and 3 from J, leaving 14 bases between them. As DNA, the CDR3 is TGCGCCAGCAGCCCCGGACCGGGGAACTACAATGAGCAGTTCTTC. Residues: CASSPGPGNYNEQFF.

V and J are TRBV10-2 and TRBJ2-7; 8 positions agree with TRBD2. Germline CDR1 reads WSHSY; CDR2 reads SAAADI. This CDR3 has 15 amino acids. V was clipped by 3 bases and J by 6 bases; unmatched bases: 10. The DNA for the CDR3 is TGCGCCAGCAGTGATGGATGGCGGGAGGATCGCGAGCAGTACGTC. It yields the protein CASSDGWREDREQYV.

This clonotype was counted only a few times. V and J are TRBV5-1 and TRBJ2-5, with TRBD1 matching 7 bases. This CDR3 has 15 residues. V shed 4 bases, J shed 5 bases, and the junction held 11 bases outside the gene matches. The germline V gene encodes CDR1 SGHRS and CDR2 YFSETQ. The CDR3 here is CASSPGAGGWETQYF. The CDR3 nucleotides read TGCGCCAGCAGCCCAGGAGCAGGGGGATGGGAGACCCAGTACTTC.

In this sample, this clonotype turned up a few times. CDR3 sequence: CSVEGQEYGYTF. DNA for the CDR3: TGCAGCGTTGAAGGTCAGGAGTATGGCTACACCTTC. The chain combines TRBV29-1 with TRBJ1-2; D is uncertain. The V gene lost 1 base and the J gene lost 5 bases, with 8 bases spanning the gap. CDR1 is SQVTM, CDR2 ANQGSEA, per germline. There are 12 residues in the CDR3.